This T cell receptor beta chain was sequenced for a study of T cell repertoires in cytomegalovirus infection. Background on the study: Indications of both CMV infection and matching HLA type were provided by public TCR beta signatures. Whole-study findings and limits: Individuals carrying CMV plus the relevant HLA were identified by cumulative frequency of public TCR beta families. Within the response measured ex vivo, HLA-C-restricted CMV-specific TCR beta clonotypes were dominant.

TCRdb re-derived calls from the reads in MiXCR, one entry per CDR3 protein. The sample lists some 600,000 distinct CDR3 sequences; roughly 24% were seen once. The CDR3 has 15 amino acids. The germline V gene has CDR1 SGHVS and CDR2 FNYEAQ. V was trimmed by 2 bases and J by 4 bases, leaving 15 bases between them. This clonotype was picked up many times. Its antigen remains unidentified. Sample: CD8+ T cells from PBMCs. The gene calls are TRBV7-6 and TRBJ2-7; possible D gene TRBD1, 5 bases. The TCR comes from a human donor in good health (CMV status not recorded). Some clones in this sample may be carry-over from other donors' samples. CDR3 region: CASSLTRALDYEQYF. The CDR3 DNA reads as TGTGCCAGCAGCTTAACCAGGGCCCTGGATTACGAGCAGTACTTC.